This TCR beta chain was recovered during a study of vaccination and CD4 T cells after COVID-19. Looking at the study overall: Median time from second vaccine dose to sampling was roughly 65 days (14 to 241).

Study conclusions and caveats: Looking at convalescent patients, a median about 90% of reactive clones were present only post-vaccination. In convalescent patients, 304 of 307 vaccine-specific clones were mono-reactive for SARS-CoV-2 spike.

Time point given: late sampling 161 to 241 days after vaccination in a few convalescent patients. Remarks on this clonotype: What it binds is not known.

MiXCR, run by TCRdb on the PCR reads, gives a single entry per CDR3 protein. The table has over 25,000 distinct CDR3 sequences, approximately 51% seen once; the top ten hold 5.8%. Per germline, CDR1 MDHEN and CDR2 SYDVKM. The CDR3 is 15 amino acids. Trimming stripped 5 bases from V and 3 bases from J, with 14 bases between. J is TRBJ1-5 and V is TRBV28; no definite D call. Material: CD4+ T cells from blood, obtained about 7 months after SARS-CoV-2 vaccination. This TCR derives from a human donor who had recovered from COVID-19. The CDR3 here is CASSPLDGFNQPQHF. CDR3 DNA: TGTGCCAGCAGTCCTCTGGACGGGTTCAATCAGCCCCAGCATTTT.